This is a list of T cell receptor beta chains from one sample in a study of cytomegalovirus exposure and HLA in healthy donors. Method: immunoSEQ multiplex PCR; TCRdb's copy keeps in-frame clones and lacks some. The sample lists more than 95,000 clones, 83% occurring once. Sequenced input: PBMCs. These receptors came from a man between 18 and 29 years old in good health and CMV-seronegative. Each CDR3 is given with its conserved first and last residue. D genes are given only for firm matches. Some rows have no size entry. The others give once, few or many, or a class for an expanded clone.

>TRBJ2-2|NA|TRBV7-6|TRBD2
CASSPSGAVLYTGELFF
TGTGCCAGCAGCCCTAGCGGGGCGGTTTTATACACCGGGGAGCTGTTTTTT
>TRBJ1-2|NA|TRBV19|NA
CASSILRGVGYTF
TGTGCCAGTAGTATACTCAGGGGTGTTGGCTACACCTTC
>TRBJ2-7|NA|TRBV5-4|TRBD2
CASSLAGSSGSYEQYF
TGTGCCAGCAGCTTGGCCGGGTCTAGCGGGAGTTACGAGCAGTACTTC
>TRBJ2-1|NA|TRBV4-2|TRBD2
CASSQETSGRGSYNEQFF
TGTGCCAGCAGCCAAGAGACTAGCGGGAGGGGGTCCTACAATGAGCAGTTCTTC
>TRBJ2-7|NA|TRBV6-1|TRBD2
CASIGGRLSEQYF
TGTGCCAGCATAGGCGGGAGATTAAGCGAGCAGTACTTC
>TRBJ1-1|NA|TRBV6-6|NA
CASSYPEGDRAEAFF
TGTGCCAGCAGTTACCCCGAGGGGGATAGGGCTGAAGCTTTCTTT
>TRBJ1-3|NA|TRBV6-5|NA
CASSRGGGNTIYF
TGTGCCAGCAGTCGGGGGGGTGGAAACACCATATATTTT
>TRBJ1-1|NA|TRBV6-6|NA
CASSYSQPNTEAFF
TGTGCCAGCAGTTACAGCCAACCCAACACTGAAGCTTTCTTT
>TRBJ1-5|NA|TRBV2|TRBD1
CASSERTGGNQPQHF
TGTGCCAGCAGTGAGCGGACAGGGGGCAATCAGCCCCAGCATTTT
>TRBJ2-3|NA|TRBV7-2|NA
CASSLGQSTDTQYF
TGTGCCAGCAGCTTAGGACAAAGCACAGATACGCAGTATTTT
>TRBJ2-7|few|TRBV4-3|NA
CASSQDRGSYEQYF
TGCGCCAGCAGCCAAGATCGGGGTTCCTACGAGCAGTACTTC
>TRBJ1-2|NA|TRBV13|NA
CASSLERTTPYGYTF
TGTGCCAGCAGCTTAGAGCGGACGACACCCTATGGCTACACCTTC
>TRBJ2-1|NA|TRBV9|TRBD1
CASSVVLGQGNEQFF
TGTGCCAGCAGCGTAGTTTTGGGACAGGGTAATGAGCAGTTCTTC
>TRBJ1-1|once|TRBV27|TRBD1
CASSSYSGTGGNEAFF
TGTGCCAGCAGTTCCTATTCCGGGACAGGGGGAAATGAAGCTTTCTTT
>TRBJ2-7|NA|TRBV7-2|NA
CASSLASYNEQYF
TGTGCCAGCAGCTTAGCGTCCTATAACGAGCAGTACTTC
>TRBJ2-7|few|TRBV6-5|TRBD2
CASSRRLAAGSGQYF
TGTGCCAGCAGTCGAAGACTAGCGGCAGGATCAGGGCAGTACTTC
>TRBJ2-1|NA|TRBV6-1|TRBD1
CASSVETGGYNEQFF
TGTGCCAGCAGTGTCGAGACAGGGGGCTACAATGAGCAGTTCTTC
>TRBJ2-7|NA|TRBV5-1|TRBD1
CAGGVGTGPNYEQYF
TGCGCCGGTGGAGTCGGGACAGGGCCTAACTACGAGCAGTACTTC
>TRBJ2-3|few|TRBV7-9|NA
CASSFADTQYF
TGTGCCAGCAGCTTCGCAGATACGCAGTATTTT
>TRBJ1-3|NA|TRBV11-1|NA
CASSPRTLGNTIYF
TGTGCCAGCAGCCCTCGGACACTTGGAAACACCATATATTTT
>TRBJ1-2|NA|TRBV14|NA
CASSQGGGQFKPNGYTF
TGTGCCAGCAGCCAAGGTGGAGGACAGTTCAAGCCCAATGGCTACACCTTC
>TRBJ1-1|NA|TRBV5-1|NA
CASSLAPRGARTEAFF
TGCGCCAGCAGCTTGGCACCTCGGGGGGCGCGAACTGAAGCTTTCTTT
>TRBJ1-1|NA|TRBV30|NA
CAWSVSQNTEAFF
TGTGCCTGGAGTGTGTCACAGAACACTGAAGCTTTCTTT
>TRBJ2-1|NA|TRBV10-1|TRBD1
CASSVDRGEQFF
TGCGCCAGCAGTGTGGACAGGGGAGAGCAGTTCTTC
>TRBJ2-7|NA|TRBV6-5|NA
CASREIQAYEQYF
TGTGCCAGCAGGGAGATACAGGCCTACGAGCAGTACTTC
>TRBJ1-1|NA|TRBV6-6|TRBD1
CASSTQGPNTEAFF
TGTGCCAGCAGCACACAGGGGCCGAACACTGAAGCTTTCTTT
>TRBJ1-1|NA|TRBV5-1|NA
CASSRGPRQGTEAFF
TGCGCCAGCAGCCGCGGGCCCCGGCAAGGGACTGAAGCTTTCTTT
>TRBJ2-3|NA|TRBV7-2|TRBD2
CASSPGWGRTSVQDTQYF
TGTGCCAGCAGCCCGGGGTGGGGGCGGACTAGCGTACAGGATACGCAGTATTTT
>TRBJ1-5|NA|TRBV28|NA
CASGAGTFNQPQHF
TGTGCCAGCGGCGCCGGGACTTTCAATCAGCCCCAGCATTTT
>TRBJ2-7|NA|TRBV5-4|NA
CASTSGGEQYF
TGTGCCAGCACCTCCGGAGGAGAGCAGTACTTC
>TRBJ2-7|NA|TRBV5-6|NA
CASTMDREGYEQYF
TGTGCCAGCACAATGGACAGGGAGGGCTACGAGCAGTACTTC
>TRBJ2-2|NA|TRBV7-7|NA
CASSQQGTGELFF
TGTGCCAGCAGCCAACAGGGAACCGGGGAGCTGTTTTTT
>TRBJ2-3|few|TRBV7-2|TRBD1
CASTPRDSNTDTQYF
TGTGCCAGCACCCCCCGGGACAGTAACACAGATACGCAGTATTTT
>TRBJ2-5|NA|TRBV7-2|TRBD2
CASSPQILAVQETQYF
TGTGCCAGCAGCCCTCAGATTCTAGCGGTCCAAGAGACCCAGTACTTC
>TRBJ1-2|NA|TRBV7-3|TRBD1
CASSPGQGYGYTF
TGTGCCAGCAGCCCGGGACAGGGGTATGGCTACACCTTC
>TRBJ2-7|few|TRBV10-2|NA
CASSEGGEADEQYF
TGCGCCAGCAGTGAAGGGGGAGAGGCGGATGAGCAGTACTTC
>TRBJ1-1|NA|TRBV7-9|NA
CASSRDTNTEAFF
TGTGCCAGCAGCCGTGACACGAACACTGAAGCTTTCTTT
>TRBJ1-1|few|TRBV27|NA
CASSPTGIDEAFF
TGTGCCAGCAGCCCTACAGGGATAGACGAAGCTTTCTTT
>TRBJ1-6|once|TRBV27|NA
CASSPIGSPLHF
TGTGCCAGCAGTCCCATCGGTTCACCCCTCCACTTT
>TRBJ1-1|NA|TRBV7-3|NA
CASSLFLRTEAFF
TGTGCCAGCAGCTTATTCCTTCGGACTGAAGCTTTCTTT
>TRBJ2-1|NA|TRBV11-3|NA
CASSLDRTHNEQFF
TGTGCCAGCAGCTTAGATCGGACTCACAATGAGCAGTTCTTC
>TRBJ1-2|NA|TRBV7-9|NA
CASSLYPMASYGYTF
TGTGCCAGCAGCTTATATCCGATGGCCTCCTATGGCTACACCTTC
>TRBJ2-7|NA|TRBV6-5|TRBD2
CASSYHTSAYEQYF
TGTGCCAGCAGTTACCATACTAGCGCCTACGAGCAGTACTTC
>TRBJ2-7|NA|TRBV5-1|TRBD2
CASSLSSGSYEQYF
TGCGCCAGCAGCTTGTCTAGCGGCTCCTACGAGCAGTACTTC
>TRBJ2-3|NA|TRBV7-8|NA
CASSPRTITSTDTQYF
TGTGCCAGCAGCCCCAGGACTATTACTAGCACAGATACGCAGTATTTT